These T cell receptor beta chains were read from a single sample in a study of shared clonotypes between healthy human individuals. Sequencing used immunoSEQ multiplex PCR; TCRdb keeps in-frame clones, though not all of them. Seen here are about 980,000 clones, 60% to 85% observed once, and the top ten hold about 1.5%. Sequences were obtained from memory CD4+ T cells sorted from blood. These receptors came from a young man in good health. CDR3s include the opening cysteine and the closing phenylalanine or tryptophan. Each record gives: D gene, clone size, V gene, J gene, CDR3 protein, CDR3 DNA. D genes are given only for firm matches. Not every row has a clone size; where given, it reads once, few, many or a size class.

d_gene: NA
abundance: NA
v_gene: TRBV7-2
j_gene: TRBJ1-3
CDR3aa: CASSLSASLPGNTIYF
CDR3nt: TGTGCCAGCAGCTTATCAGCGTCCCTACCCGGAAACACCATATATTTT

d_gene: NA
abundance: NA
v_gene: TRBV18
j_gene: TRBJ1-2
CDR3aa: CASSPTWTANYGYTF
CDR3nt: TGTGCCAGCTCACCAACTTGGACAGCTAACTATGGCTACACCTTC

d_gene: TRBD2
abundance: NA
v_gene: TRBV7-2
j_gene: TRBJ2-7
CDR3aa: CASSLSDAAGGEQYF
CDR3nt: TGTGCCAGCAGCTTAAGTGACGCTGCGGGGGGCGAGCAGTACTTC

d_gene: TRBD2
abundance: NA
v_gene: TRBV5-4
j_gene: TRBJ2-3
CDR3aa: CASSPRLAGAGDTQYF
CDR3nt: TGTGCCAGCAGCCCACGACTAGCGGGGGCCGGTGATACGCAGTATTTT

d_gene: NA
abundance: NA
v_gene: TRBV7-7
j_gene: TRBJ1-1
CDR3aa: CASSHGQNTEAFF
CDR3nt: TGTGCTAGCAGCCACGGACAGAACACTGAAGCTTTCTTT

d_gene: NA
abundance: NA
v_gene: TRBV20-1
j_gene: TRBJ2-7
CDR3aa: CSARGEYEQYF
CDR3nt: TGCAGTGCTAGAGGGGAGTACGAGCAGTACTTC

d_gene: NA
abundance: NA
v_gene: TRBV27
j_gene: TRBJ1-1
CDR3aa: CASSFGALNTEAFF
CDR3nt: TGTGCCAGCAGTTTCGGGGCCTTGAACACTGAAGCTTTCTTT

d_gene: TRBD1
abundance: NA
v_gene: TRBV27
j_gene: TRBJ2-5
CDR3aa: CASSLSLRGLKTQYF
CDR3nt: TGTGCCAGCAGTTTATCGCTCAGGGGGCTGAAGACCCAGTACTTC

d_gene: NA
abundance: NA
v_gene: TRBV18
j_gene: TRBJ2-5
CDR3aa: CASSKGVQETQYF
CDR3nt: TGTGCCAGCTCAAAGGGGGTCCAAGAGACCCAGTACTTC

d_gene: NA
abundance: NA
v_gene: TRBV4-3
j_gene: TRBJ2-2
CDR3aa: CASSRALTGELFF
CDR3nt: TGCGCCAGTAGCCGGGCACTCACCGGGGAGCTGTTTTTT

d_gene: NA
abundance: few
v_gene: TRBV19
j_gene: TRBJ2-2
CDR3aa: CASSIIGDGELFF
CDR3nt: TGTGCCAGTAGTATAATCGGAGACGGGGAGCTGTTTTTT

d_gene: NA
abundance: NA
v_gene: TRBV6-1
j_gene: TRBJ1-3
CDR3aa: CASSERGAGGKLENTIYF
CDR3nt: TGTGCCAGCAGTGAGAGGGGAGCTGGGGGGAAATTGGAAAACACCATATATTTT

d_gene: NA
abundance: NA
v_gene: TRBV28
j_gene: TRBJ2-7
CDR3aa: CASRAPAGTLFEQYF
CDR3nt: TGTGCCAGCAGGGCCCCGGCTGGTACCCTTTTTGAGCAGTACTTC

d_gene: TRBD1
abundance: NA
v_gene: TRBV2
j_gene: TRBJ2-7
CDR3aa: CATSWAGGSEQYF
CDR3nt: TGTGCCACGTCTTGGGCAGGGGGATCCGAGCAGTACTTC

d_gene: NA
abundance: few
v_gene: TRBV9
j_gene: TRBJ2-5
CDR3aa: CASSVGDGKETQYF
CDR3nt: TGTGCCAGCAGCGTAGGTGACGGGAAAGAGACCCAGTACTTC

d_gene: NA
abundance: NA
v_gene: TRBV7-9
j_gene: TRBJ1-5
CDR3aa: CASSPQSQQPQHF
CDR3nt: TGTGCCAGCAGCCCCCAGAGCCAGCAGCCCCAGCATTTT

d_gene: NA
abundance: NA
v_gene: TRBV29-1
j_gene: TRBJ2-7
CDR3aa: CSVQGSYEQYF
CDR3nt: TGCAGCGTCCAGGGCTCCTACGAGCAGTACTTC

d_gene: NA
abundance: NA
v_gene: TRBV2
j_gene: TRBJ2-1
CDR3aa: CASRLLVDEQFF
CDR3nt: TGTGCCAGCAGGCTTCTCGTGGATGAGCAGTTCTTC

d_gene: NA
abundance: few
v_gene: TRBV6-1
j_gene: TRBJ1-2
CDR3aa: CASSEASGKYGYTF
CDR3nt: TGTGCCAGCAGTGAAGCGTCAGGGAAATATGGCTACACCTTC

d_gene: TRBD1
abundance: NA
v_gene: TRBV27
j_gene: TRBJ1-6
CDR3aa: CASSLGQTYSPLHF
CDR3nt: TGTGCCAGCAGCCTGGGACAGACGTATTCACCCCTCCACTTT

d_gene: NA
abundance: once
v_gene: TRBV27
j_gene: TRBJ2-3
CDR3aa: CASGDWDTQYF
CDR3nt: TGTGCCAGCGGGGATTGGGATACGCAGTATTTT

d_gene: TRBD1
abundance: NA
v_gene: TRBV28
j_gene: TRBJ1-2
CDR3aa: CASGRQGAGGYTF
CDR3nt: TGTGCCAGCGGACGACAGGGGGCCGGAGGCTACACCTTC

d_gene: TRBD1
abundance: NA
v_gene: TRBV5-1
j_gene: TRBJ2-7
CDR3aa: CASSLGDRGLNEQYF
CDR3nt: TGCGCCAGCAGCTTGGGGGACAGGGGCCTTAACGAGCAGTACTTC

d_gene: NA
abundance: NA
v_gene: TRBV6-1
j_gene: TRBJ2-1
CDR3aa: CASSEAFSNEQFF
CDR3nt: TGTGCCAGCAGTGAAGCTTTCTCCAATGAGCAGTTCTTC

d_gene: NA
abundance: NA
v_gene: TRBV5-6
j_gene: TRBJ1-3
CDR3aa: CASSYEGLLLGNTIYF
CDR3nt: TGTGCCAGCAGCTATGAGGGGCTTTTACTCGGAAACACCATATATTTT

d_gene: NA
abundance: NA
v_gene: TRBV10-3
j_gene: TRBJ2-7
CDR3aa: CAISKDPSYEQYF
CDR3nt: TGTGCCATCAGTAAAGATCCCTCCTACGAGCAGTACTTC